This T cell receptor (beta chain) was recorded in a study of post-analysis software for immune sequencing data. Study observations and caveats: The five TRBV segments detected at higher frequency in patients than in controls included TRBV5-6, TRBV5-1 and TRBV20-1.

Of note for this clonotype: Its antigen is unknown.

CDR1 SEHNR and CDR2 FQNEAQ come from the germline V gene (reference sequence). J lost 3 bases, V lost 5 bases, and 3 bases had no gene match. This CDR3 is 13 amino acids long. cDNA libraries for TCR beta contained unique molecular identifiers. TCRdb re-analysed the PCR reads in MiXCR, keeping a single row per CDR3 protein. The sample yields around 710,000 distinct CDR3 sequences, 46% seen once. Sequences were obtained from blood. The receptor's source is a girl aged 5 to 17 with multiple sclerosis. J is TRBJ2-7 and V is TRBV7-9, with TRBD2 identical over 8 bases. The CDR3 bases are TGTGCCAGCAGCGGTAGCGGGAACTACGAGCAGTACTTC. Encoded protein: CASSGSGNYEQYF.